Presented here are 17 T cell receptor beta chains from one specimen sequenced in a study of cytotoxic CD8 clonotypes in ibrutinib-treated CLL. Libraries were prepared by immunoSEQ multiplex PCR; TCRdb keeps only in-frame clonotypes and omits some of them. Altogether some 130,000 clones are present, over 75% being singletons, with the ten largest covering 2% to 2.5%. Sequenced material: PBMCs, taken after 24 months of ibrutinib treatment. All receptors derive from a human donor with chronic lymphocytic leukemia.

This clone came up a few times. The CDR3 sequence is CASSVTSSNEQFF. The DNA for the CDR3 is TGTGCCAGCAGCGTCACTAGCTCCAATGAGCAGTTCTTC. The V call is TRBV9, the J call TRBJ2-1; maybe TRBD2 (6 bases). Looked up from germline, CDR1 is SGDLS and CDR2 is YYNGEE. This CDR3 is built from 13 residues. Trimming removed 2 bases at V and 6 bases at J, with 9 bases between.

The V call is TRBV6-5, the J call TRBJ1-1, with D maybe TRBD1 (6 bases). V lost 0 bases, J lost 5 bases, and 10 bases lay in between. CDR1 and CDR2 from the germline V gene are MNHEY and SVGAGI. The CDR3 consists of 14 residues. CDR3 bases: TGTGCCAGCAGTTACTCGGATAGGGGGACTGAAGCTTTCTTT. It specifies CASSYSDRGTEAFF.

The chain joins TRBV28 to TRBJ1-1; D call uncertain. The CDR3 covers 11 residues. Trimming stripped 7 bases from V and 10 bases from J, with 13 bases between. The germline V gene has CDR1 MDHEN and CDR2 SYDVKM. CDR3 nucleotides: TGTGCCAGCACTACACTCTGGGCAGCTTTCTTT. As protein: CASTTLWAAFF.

The chain is built from TRBV7-3 and TRBJ1-3; TRBD1 matches at 7 bases. CDR3 length: 15 amino acids. Germline V gene sequence: CDR1 SGHTA, CDR2 FQGTGA. The ends lost 3 bases at V and 0 bases at J; junction bases unmatched: 2. The CDR3 spells CASSFGTDSGNTIYF. CDR3 in DNA: TGTGCCAGCAGCTTTGGGACAGACTCTGGAAACACCATATATTTT.

The chain combines TRBV27 with TRBJ1-1, with 8 nucleotides matching TRBD1. V shed 6 bases, J shed 6 bases, and the junction held 15 bases outside the gene matches. Germline loops: CDR1 MNHEY, CDR2 SMNVEV (reference sequence). CDR3 length equals 16 residues. In nucleotides, the CDR3 is TGTGCCAGCAGCCTAAATTTTAACAGGGGGGGCTCTGAAGCTTTCTTT. Protein sequence: CASSLNFNRGGSEAFF.

The chain combines TRBV19 with TRBJ2-7; 7 bases fit TRBD1. The ends lost 9 bases at V and 7 bases at J; junction bases unmatched: 6. The CDR3 sequence is 11 residues long. Germline CDR1 reads LNHDA; CDR2 reads SQIVND (reference sequence). The CDR3 coding sequence is TGTGCCAGCGGTGAGGGGGCAGAGCAGTACTTC. It encodes CASGEGAEQYF.

The rearrangement uses TRBV4-2 and TRBJ1-3; TRBD1 aligns across 9 bases. Germline CDR1 is LGHNA and CDR2 is YNFKEQ. This CDR3 region has 18 residues. After removal of 0 bases from V and 2 bases from J, the junction contained 8 bases not matched to a gene. CDR3 loop: CASSQEFGGQGTGNTIYF. In DNA form, the CDR3 reads TGTGCCAGCAGCCAAGAGTTTGGGGGACAGGGTACTGGAAACACCATATATTTT.

The chain employs TRBV2 and TRBJ2-7; 12 nucleotides agree with TRBD2. The germline CDR1 and CDR2 sequences are SNHLY and FYNNEI. The CDR3 consists of 17 residues. The trim removed 6 bases at V and 7 bases at J, leaving 16 bases unmatched. CDR3 residues: CASSQGTSGQRVGEQYF. CDR3 coding DNA: TGTGCCAGCAGCCAAGGGACTAGCGGGCAAAGGGTCGGGGAGCAGTACTTC.

The chain uses TRBV28 and TRBJ2-1; 7 nucleotides align to TRBD2. Looked up from germline, CDR1 is MDHEN and CDR2 is SYDVKM. With V trimmed by 6 bases and J by 4 bases, 6 bases remained unmatched. The CDR3 loop spans 14 amino acids. The chain's CDR3 is CASSLAVQYNEQFF. CDR3 sequence (DNA): TGTGCCAGCAGCCTAGCGGTACAATACAATGAGCAGTTCTTC.

This chain joins TRBV7-2 and TRBJ2-7; weak D call: TRBD1 (5 bases). The CDR3 runs 16 residues. Germline CDR1 reads SGHTA; CDR2 reads FQGNSA. With 1 base removed from V and 0 bases from J, the gap between germline ends came to 13 bases. The DNA of the CDR3 is TGTGCCAGCAGCTTAGTGGCAGGGATGAACTCCTACGAGCAGTACTTC. Amino acids: CASSLVAGMNSYEQYF.

The chain uses TRBV28 and TRBJ1-3; tentatively, D is TRBD1 (5 bases). CDR1 MDHEN and CDR2 SYDVKM come from the germline V gene. The CDR3 length is 17 residues. Trimming removed 5 bases at V and 0 bases at J, with 17 bases between. The CDR3 sequence is CASSPLDIRSSGNTIYF. Here the CDR3 DNA reads TGTGCCAGCAGTCCCTTGGACATCCGCTCCTCTGGAAACACCATATATTTT.

The rearrangement links TRBV7-8 to TRBJ2-2; D is perhaps TRBD1 (5 bases). The CDR3 loop spans 15 amino acids. Germline V gene data show CDR1 as SGHVS and CDR2 as FQNEAQ. The ends were cut back, 5 bases at V and 6 bases at J, with 16 bases in the middle. CDR3 coding DNA: TGTGCCAGCAGCAACCCCGATAGGGGATCCGGGGAGCTGTTTTTT. This codes for CASSNPDRGSGELFF.

The chain uses TRBV20-1 and TRBJ1-6; 9 bases are a match to TRBD1. The CDR3 covers 11 residues. The germline CDR1 and CDR2 sequences are DFQATT and SNEGSKA (reference sequence). The CDR3 DNA sequence: TGCACTCCGGACAGGGGCTCACCCCTCCACTTT. Translated: CTPDRGSPLHF.

This rearrangement joins TRBV7-9 to TRBJ2-1, with TRBD2 identical over 10 bases. Germline CDR1 is SEHNR and CDR2 is FQNEAQ (reference sequence). V was clipped by 5 bases and J by 1 base; unmatched bases: 8. This CDR3 is built from 17 residues. CDR3 region: CASSQYLLAGSYNEQFF. The CDR3 bases are TGTGCCAGCAGCCAATACCTACTAGCGGGATCCTACAATGAGCAGTTCTTC. The variable domain in full, with the rest retrieved from reference TRBV7-9 and TRBJ2-1, is DTGVSQNPRHKITKRGQNVTFRCDPISEHNRLYWYRQTLGQGPEFLTYFQNEAQLEKSRLLSDRFSAERPKGSFSTLEIQRTEQGDSAMYLCASSQYLLAGSYNEQFFGPGTRLTVL.

V is TRBV5-1 and J is TRBJ2-3; TRBD2 matches at 8 bases. The CDR3 has 17 amino acids. In germline, CDR1 is SGHRS, CDR2 YFSETQ. The V gene end was trimmed by 0 bases and the J gene end by 8 bases; junction bases not matched to a gene: 14. CDR3 nucleotide sequence: TGCGCCAGCAGCTTGGGTGTTAGCGGGGCGTTGAGAGGTACGCAGTATTTT. It is translated as CASSLGVSGALRGTQYF.

The V and J genes are TRBV5-4 and TRBJ2-1, with D unclear. The CDR3 is 16 amino acids. Trimming shortened V by 0 bases and J by 4 bases, and 14 bases separated the two germline ends. CDR1 and CDR2 (germline): SGHNT, YYREEE (reference sequence). The CDR3 sequence is CASSLGAGYTYNEQFF. The CDR3 DNA reads as TGTGCCAGCAGCTTGGGGGCCGGGTACACGTACAATGAGCAGTTCTTC.

V gene TRBV6-6 combines with J gene TRBJ2-7; D is unclear. The CDR3 is 14 amino acids. Germline CDR1 reads MNHNY; CDR2 reads SVGAGI (reference sequence). Trimming pared 5 bases from V and 2 bases from J, leaving 13 bases between. Here the CDR3 reads CASSKVYSTYEQYF. DNA for the CDR3: TGTGCCAGCAGTAAGGTATACTCCACCTACGAGCAGTACTTC.